This T cell receptor beta chain was found in a study of identical twins. This clonotype was counted ten times or more. The antigen remains undetermined. A universal primer site came from template switching; cDNA carried unique molecular identifiers. TCRdb fed the 5' RACE reads into MiXCR, producing one record per CDR3 protein. Among some 710,000 distinct CDR3 sequences listed, less than 7% were seen once. In every case, the donor was a healthy Caucasian. The study's findings and limits: Models underpredicted monozygotic twin sharing of out-of-frame TCR alpha.

The CDR3 covers 15 residues. V was clipped by 5 bases and J by 3 bases; unmatched bases: 12. Germline CDR1 is DFQATT and CDR2 is SNEGSKA (reference sequence). Source material: naive T cells sorted from blood. V gene TRBV20-1 combines with J gene TRBJ1-1; 7 bases are shared with TRBD1. The sequence came from a man aged 18 to 35 in good health. The CDR3 DNA reads as TGCAGTGCTGAAGACAGGGCGGGAAGTGACACTGAAGCTTTCTTT. Translation: CSAEDRAGSDTEAFF.